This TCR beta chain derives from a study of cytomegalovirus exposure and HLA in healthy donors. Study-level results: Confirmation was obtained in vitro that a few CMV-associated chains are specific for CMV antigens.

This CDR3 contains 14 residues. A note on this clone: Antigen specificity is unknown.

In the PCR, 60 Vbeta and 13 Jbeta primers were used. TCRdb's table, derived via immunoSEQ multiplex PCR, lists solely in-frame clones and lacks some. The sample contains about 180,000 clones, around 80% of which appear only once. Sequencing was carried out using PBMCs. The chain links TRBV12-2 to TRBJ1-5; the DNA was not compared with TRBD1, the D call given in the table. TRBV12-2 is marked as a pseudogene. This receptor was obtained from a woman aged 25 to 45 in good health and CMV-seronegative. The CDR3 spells CASRFRRPNQPQHF. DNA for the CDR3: TGTGCAAGTCGTTTCCGCAGGCCCAATCAGCCCCAGCATTTT.